This T cell receptor beta chain appears in the sequencing data of a study of blood T cell repertoires in COVID-19. At the level of the study: The analysed material was cDNA or gDNA that came from T cells, B-cell-depleted T cells, or PBMCs.

Per the original methods: Estimates of nucleated cell counts were drawn from the amplification of reference gene primers. Data came from immunoSEQ multiplex PCR; TCRdb stores just in-frame clones and leaves some out. From that table come the V and J calls and clone size; the DNA was used to work out D and trimming. Of roughly 240,000 clones listed, around 83% are singletons. V was clipped by 1 base and J by 3 bases; unmatched bases: 4. Germline V gene lookup returns CDR1 LGHNA and CDR2 YSLEER. This CDR3 comprises 15 residues. The sequence came from a man between 35 and 55 years old who had recovered from COVID-19. Sample: peripheral blood. V and J are TRBV4-3 and TRBJ1-2, with TRBD1 identical over 8 bases. The CDR3: CASSQGPGGYYGYTF. The CDR3, as DNA: TGCGCCAGCAGCCAAGGTCCAGGGGGCTACTATGGCTACACCTTC.